This is a list of T cell receptor beta chains from one sample in a study of Ad26.COV2.S vaccination and SARS-CoV-2 variants. Sequencing was performed with immunoSEQ multiplex PCR; in TCRdb, only in-frame clones are kept and a portion is missing. The table lists 300,000 to 400,000 clones, around 84% of them singletons. This specimen consisted of peripheral blood, obtained in a trial of Ad26.COV2.S vaccine versus placebo. Source of these receptors: a person aged 18-60 years who received the Ad26.COV2.S COVID-19 vaccine or a placebo. Each CDR3 is given with its conserved first and last residue. Each record gives: CDR3 length, clone size, J gene, D gene, V gene, CDR3 protein, CDR3 DNA. A D gene is named only where the DNA matches it firmly. Clone size, where shown, is once, few, many, or a class for clones that have expanded.

cdr3_length: 13; clone_size: .; j_call: TRBJ2-2; d_call: .; v_call: TRBV30; cdr3_aa: CAWSVWGPGELFF; cdr3_nt: TGTGCCTGGAGTGTATGGGGGCCCGGGGAGCTGTTTTTT
cdr3_length: 15; clone_size: few; j_call: TRBJ2-1; d_call: TRBD1; v_call: TRBV7-3; cdr3_aa: CASSHWDRVYNEQFF; cdr3_nt: TGTGCCAGCAGTCACTGGGACAGGGTCTACAATGAGCAGTTCTTC
cdr3_length: 13; clone_size: .; j_call: TRBJ1-2; d_call: .; v_call: TRBV6-5; cdr3_aa: CASSQWGSNGYTF; cdr3_nt: TGTGCCAGCAGCCAATGGGGGAGCAATGGCTACACCTTC
cdr3_length: 13; clone_size: .; j_call: TRBJ1-5; d_call: TRBD1; v_call: TRBV12-3/TRBV12-4; cdr3_aa: CASRGQGNQPQHF; cdr3_nt: TGTGCCAGCAGGGGACAGGGAAATCAGCCCCAGCATTTT
cdr3_length: 13; clone_size: .; j_call: TRBJ2-3; d_call: .; v_call: TRBV12-3/TRBV12-4; cdr3_aa: CASGGRGVDTQYF; cdr3_nt: TGTGCCAGCGGGGGACGAGGAGTAGATACGCAGTATTTT
cdr3_length: 18; clone_size: once; j_call: TRBJ2-1; d_call: TRBD2; v_call: TRBV27; cdr3_aa: CASSLSITGGVVYNEQFF; cdr3_nt: TGTGCCAGCAGTTTATCGATAACTGGGGGGGTAGTGTACAATGAGCAGTTCTTC
cdr3_length: 21; clone_size: .; j_call: TRBJ2-6; d_call: .; v_call: TRBV2; cdr3_aa: CASSGLGQMEKKTSGANVLTF; cdr3_nt: TGTGCCAGCAGTGGGCTCGGACAGATGGAAAAAAAAACCTCTGGGGCCAACGTCCTGACTTTC
cdr3_length: 14; clone_size: .; j_call: TRBJ2-7; d_call: TRBD1; v_call: TRBV27; cdr3_aa: CASSRDRDVYEQYF; cdr3_nt: TGTGCCAGCAGTCGGGACAGGGATGTCTACGAGCAGTACTTC
cdr3_length: 17; clone_size: .; j_call: TRBJ1-3; d_call: .; v_call: TRBV7-8; cdr3_aa: CASSLGVQGIPRNTIYF; cdr3_nt: TGTGCCAGCAGCTTGGGGGTGCAGGGGATCCCTCGAAACACCATATATTTT
cdr3_length: 16; clone_size: once; j_call: TRBJ1-5; d_call: TRBD1; v_call: TRBV7-9; cdr3_aa: CASSRGTDRANQPQHF; cdr3_nt: TGTGCCAGCAGCCGCGGGACTGACAGGGCCAATCAGCCCCAGCATTTT
cdr3_length: 15; clone_size: .; j_call: TRBJ1-5; d_call: .; v_call: TRBV19; cdr3_aa: CASSILAAGYQPQHF; cdr3_nt: TGTGCCAGTAGTATTCTCGCGGCAGGTTACCAGCCCCAGCATTTT
cdr3_length: 16; clone_size: .; j_call: TRBJ1-2; d_call: .; v_call: TRBV14; cdr3_aa: CASSQDAGVRGYGYTF; cdr3_nt: TGTGCCAGCAGCCAAGATGCGGGAGTCCGGGGCTATGGCTACACCTTC
cdr3_length: 17; clone_size: .; j_call: TRBJ2-5; d_call: TRBD2; v_call: TRBV7-2; cdr3_aa: CASSLAGKRGGQETQYF; cdr3_nt: TGTGCCAGCAGCTTAGCGGGGAAGCGGGGGGGCCAAGAGACCCAGTACTTC
cdr3_length: 13; clone_size: .; j_call: TRBJ1-6; d_call: .; v_call: TRBV5-1; cdr3_aa: CASSLQRDSPLHF; cdr3_nt: TGCGCCAGCAGCTTGCAAAGGGATTCACCCCTCCACTTT
cdr3_length: 14; clone_size: .; j_call: TRBJ2-2; d_call: .; v_call: TRBV6-2/TRBV6-3; cdr3_aa: CASSYDEVPGELFF; cdr3_nt: TGTGCCAGCAGTTACGACGAAGTCCCCGGGGAGCTGTTTTTT
cdr3_length: 16; clone_size: .; j_call: TRBJ2-5; d_call: .; v_call: TRBV4-2; cdr3_aa: CASSQDGQGLVETQYF; cdr3_nt: TGTGCCAGCAGCCAAGATGGTCAGGGGTTGGTAGAGACCCAGTACTTC
cdr3_length: 18; clone_size: .; j_call: TRBJ2-1; d_call: TRBD2; v_call: TRBV3-1/TRBV3-2; cdr3_aa: CASSPWDPSGGAWNEQFF; cdr3_nt: TGTGCCAGCAGCCCGTGGGATCCTAGCGGGGGGGCGTGGAATGAGCAGTTCTTC
cdr3_length: 16; clone_size: .; j_call: TRBJ1-5; d_call: .; v_call: TRBV6-2/TRBV6-3; cdr3_aa: CASSYSLGQGHQPQHF; cdr3_nt: TGTGCCAGCAGTTACTCCCTGGGGCAGGGACATCAGCCCCAGCATTTT
cdr3_length: 11; clone_size: .; j_call: TRBJ2-1; d_call: .; v_call: TRBV6-5; cdr3_aa: CASTRGNEQFF; cdr3_nt: TGTGCCAGCACGCGGGGCAATGAGCAGTTCTTC
cdr3_length: 13; clone_size: .; j_call: TRBJ1-3; d_call: .; v_call: TRBV6-5; cdr3_aa: CASSRLFGNTIYF; cdr3_nt: TGTGCCAGCAGTCGACTCTTTGGAAACACCATATATTTT
cdr3_length: 15; clone_size: .; j_call: TRBJ2-5; d_call: TRBD1; v_call: TRBV19; cdr3_aa: CASSVSQTGQETQYF; cdr3_nt: TGTGCCAGTAGTGTGAGCCAGACAGGGCAAGAGACCCAGTACTTC
cdr3_length: 13; clone_size: .; j_call: TRBJ2-7; d_call: .; v_call: TRBV6-5; cdr3_aa: CASTRAGAYEQYF; cdr3_nt: TGTGCCAGCACCAGGGCTGGAGCCTACGAGCAGTACTTC
cdr3_length: 14; clone_size: .; j_call: TRBJ2-7; d_call: .; v_call: TRBV11-2; cdr3_aa: CASSLGTGTYEQYF; cdr3_nt: TGTGCCAGCAGCTTAGGTACAGGGACCTACGAGCAGTACTTC
cdr3_length: 14; clone_size: few; j_call: TRBJ2-2; d_call: TRBD1; v_call: TRBV29-1; cdr3_aa: CSAKGTELTGELFF; cdr3_nt: TGCAGCGCCAAAGGGACAGAACTCACCGGGGAGCTGTTTTTT
cdr3_length: 12; clone_size: .; j_call: TRBJ1-1; d_call: .; v_call: TRBV5-1; cdr3_aa: CASSRDRTEAFF; cdr3_nt: TGCGCCAGCAGCCGTGACAGAACTGAAGCTTTCTTT
cdr3_length: 13; clone_size: once; j_call: TRBJ1-6; d_call: .; v_call: TRBV5-8; cdr3_aa: CASSLYGNSPLHF; cdr3_nt: TGTGCCAGCAGCCTGTACGGGAATTCACCCCTCCACTTT
cdr3_length: 14; clone_size: .; j_call: TRBJ1-1; d_call: .; v_call: TRBV5-1; cdr3_aa: CASSTSTANTEAFF; cdr3_nt: TGCGCCAGCAGCACTTCGACAGCGAACACTGAAGCTTTCTTT
cdr3_length: 17; clone_size: .; j_call: TRBJ1-3; d_call: TRBD1; v_call: TRBV6-2/TRBV6-3; cdr3_aa: CASSWRNTGANGNTIYF; cdr3_nt: TGTGCCAGCAGTTGGCGGAATACAGGGGCAAATGGAAACACCATATATTTT
cdr3_length: 14; clone_size: .; j_call: TRBJ2-3; d_call: TRBD2; v_call: TRBV27; cdr3_aa: CASSLLAGGDTQYF; cdr3_nt: TGTGCCAGCAGTTTACTAGCGGGGGGGGATACGCAGTATTTT
cdr3_length: 14; clone_size: .; j_call: TRBJ2-1; d_call: TRBD2; v_call: TRBV2; cdr3_aa: CASNSGGRGNEQFF; cdr3_nt: TGTGCCAGCAATAGCGGGGGGCGTGGGAATGAGCAGTTCTTC
cdr3_length: 15; clone_size: .; j_call: TRBJ2-7; d_call: .; v_call: TRBV7-9; cdr3_aa: CASTPWGAPSIEQYF; cdr3_nt: TGTGCCAGCACTCCCTGGGGGGCTCCGTCGATTGAGCAGTACTTC
cdr3_length: 15; clone_size: .; j_call: TRBJ2-7; d_call: .; v_call: TRBV21-1; cdr3_aa: CASSRGQEPSYEQYF; cdr3_nt: TGTGCCAGCAGCAGAGGCCAGGAACCCTCCTACGAGCAGTACTTC
cdr3_length: 15; clone_size: .; j_call: TRBJ2-1; d_call: .; v_call: TRBV5-6; cdr3_aa: CASSHTSSSYNEQFF; cdr3_nt: TGTGCCAGCAGCCACACATCGAGCTCCTACAATGAGCAGTTCTTC
cdr3_length: 15; clone_size: once; j_call: TRBJ2-3; d_call: .; v_call: TRBV30; cdr3_aa: CAWIPGAGLTDTQYF; cdr3_nt: TGTGCCTGGATCCCCGGGGCGGGCCTCACAGATACGCAGTATTTT
cdr3_length: 15; clone_size: .; j_call: TRBJ1-1; d_call: .; v_call: TRBV2; cdr3_aa: CASSPRGGRVVEAFF; cdr3_nt: TGTGCCAGCAGTCCACGTGGTGGCAGGGTAGTTGAAGCTTTCTTT
cdr3_length: 14; clone_size: .; j_call: TRBJ1-1; d_call: .; v_call: TRBV9; cdr3_aa: CASSLIRDRAEAFF; cdr3_nt: TGTGCCAGCAGCCTCATTCGCGACAGAGCTGAAGCTTTCTTT
cdr3_length: 15; clone_size: .; j_call: TRBJ1-6; d_call: .; v_call: TRBV6-5; cdr3_aa: CASSSGTWGDSPLHF; cdr3_nt: TGTGCCAGCAGTTCCGGGACTTGGGGTGATTCACCCCTCCACTTT
cdr3_length: 13; clone_size: .; j_call: TRBJ2-2; d_call: .; v_call: TRBV6-5; cdr3_aa: CASSSPLAGELFF; cdr3_nt: TGTGCCAGCAGTTCCCCCCTAGCCGGGGAGCTGTTTTTT
cdr3_length: 15; clone_size: .; j_call: TRBJ1-4; d_call: .; v_call: TRBV19; cdr3_aa: CASSIVPGRGEKLFF; cdr3_nt: TGTGCCAGTAGCATTGTCCCAGGGAGAGGGGAAAAACTGTTTTTT
cdr3_length: 15; clone_size: .; j_call: TRBJ2-5; d_call: TRBD2; v_call: TRBV6-5; cdr3_aa: CASSPGTSEWETQYF; cdr3_nt: TGTGCCAGCAGTCCCGGGACTAGCGAGTGGGAGACCCAGTACTTC
cdr3_length: 11; clone_size: once; j_call: TRBJ2-3; d_call: .; v_call: TRBV30; cdr3_aa: CAWSPLDTQYF; cdr3_nt: TGTGCCTGGAGTCCGCTAGATACGCAGTATTTT
cdr3_length: 16; clone_size: .; j_call: TRBJ1-1; d_call: .; v_call: TRBV6-1; cdr3_aa: CASSEAFARMNTEAFF; cdr3_nt: TGTGCCAGCAGTGAAGCTTTTGCCCGGATGAACACTGAAGCTTTCTTT
cdr3_length: 16; clone_size: .; j_call: TRBJ2-7; d_call: TRBD2; v_call: TRBV5-1; cdr3_aa: CASRPAGGSLSYEQYF; cdr3_nt: TGCGCCAGCAGGCCTGCGGGGGGCAGTTTATCCTACGAGCAGTACTTC
cdr3_length: 15; clone_size: .; j_call: TRBJ2-1; d_call: TRBD1; v_call: TRBV18; cdr3_aa: CASSPQGQGISEQFF; cdr3_nt: TGTGCCAGCTCACCACAGGGACAGGGAATAAGTGAGCAGTTCTTC
cdr3_length: 11; clone_size: .; j_call: TRBJ1-3; d_call: .; v_call: TRBV20-1; cdr3_aa: CSGEMGNTIYF; cdr3_nt: TGCAGTGGTGAGATGGGAAACACCATATATTTT
cdr3_length: 16; clone_size: .; j_call: TRBJ2-1; d_call: .; v_call: TRBV6-6; cdr3_aa: CASSQGGGSSYNEQFF; cdr3_nt: TGTGCCAGCAGCCAGGGGGGGGGAAGCTCCTACAATGAGCAGTTCTTC
cdr3_length: 16; clone_size: .; j_call: TRBJ2-2; d_call: .; v_call: TRBV5-4; cdr3_aa: CASSFARERNTGELFF; cdr3_nt: TGTGCCAGCAGCTTCGCCCGGGAAAGGAACACCGGGGAGCTGTTTTTT
cdr3_length: 16; clone_size: .; j_call: TRBJ2-1; d_call: TRBD1; v_call: TRBV11-2; cdr3_aa: CASSSLRQGRRNEQFF; cdr3_nt: TGTGCCAGCAGCTCGCTTAGACAGGGGAGGCGCAATGAGCAGTTCTTC
cdr3_length: 13; clone_size: .; j_call: TRBJ1-2; d_call: .; v_call: TRBV6-4; cdr3_aa: CASSERPNYGYTF; cdr3_nt: TGTGCCAGCAGTGAAAGGCCTAACTATGGCTACACCTTC
cdr3_length: 11; clone_size: .; j_call: TRBJ1-6; d_call: .; v_call: TRBV20-1; cdr3_aa: CSAPGRVDLHF; cdr3_nt: TGCAGTGCCCCGGGTAGAGTCGACCTCCACTTT
cdr3_length: 15; clone_size: .; j_call: TRBJ1-4; d_call: TRBD1; v_call: TRBV7-2; cdr3_aa: CASSMTQGAREKLFF; cdr3_nt: TGTGCCAGCAGCATGACACAGGGGGCGCGTGAAAAACTGTTTTTT
cdr3_length: 12; clone_size: .; j_call: TRBJ2-1; d_call: .; v_call: TRBV6-6; cdr3_aa: CASSLRRVEQFF; cdr3_nt: TGTGCCAGCAGTCTTCGCCGGGTTGAGCAGTTCTTC
cdr3_length: 18; clone_size: many; j_call: TRBJ2-3; d_call: .; v_call: TRBV21-1; cdr3_aa: CASSKISEANSSTDTQYF; cdr3_nt: TGTGCCAGCAGCAAAATAAGCGAGGCCAACTCTAGCACAGATACGCAGTATTTT
cdr3_length: 15; clone_size: once; j_call: TRBJ2-2; d_call: .; v_call: TRBV6-5; cdr3_aa: CASSYVRGRTGELFF; cdr3_nt: TGTGCCAGCAGTTATGTACGGGGGCGCACCGGGGAGCTGTTTTTT
cdr3_length: 15; clone_size: .; j_call: TRBJ2-7; d_call: TRBD1; v_call: TRBV10-3; cdr3_aa: CATLGQAKASYEQYF; cdr3_nt: TGTGCCACCCTGGGACAGGCGAAAGCCTCGTACGAGCAGTACTTC